The present TCR beta chain was sequenced within a study of cytomegalovirus exposure and HLA in healthy donors. Note on this clone: Its antigen remains unknown.

60 Vbeta and 13 Jbeta primers were used in PCR. Repertoires were generated with immunoSEQ multiplex PCR, while TCRdb's copy carries only in-frame clones and drops some. The sample comprises about 76,000 clones, around 84% of which are singletons, and over 7% rests with the top ten. General study findings and limits: Another analysis was done later, and it associated roughly 15,000 TCR beta sequences with HLA alleles at 0.05 false discovery rate. Earlier analysis found most TCR beta V segments productive about 87% or about 30% of the time.

The TCR originated in a woman aged 40 to 50 in good health and CMV-seropositive. Sample: PBMCs.

DNA of the CDR3: TGTGCCAGTAGTGCGCCGCGGGGAGGCACAGATACGCAGTATTTT. Protein product: CASSAPRGGTDTQYF. The rearrangement uses TRBV19 and TRBJ2-3, with D perhaps matching TRBD2 (6 bases). Per germline, CDR1 LNHDA and CDR2 SQIVND (reference sequence). The length of the CDR3 is 15 residues. The germline V and J ends were trimmed by 5 bases and 1 base, with 13 bases remaining between them.